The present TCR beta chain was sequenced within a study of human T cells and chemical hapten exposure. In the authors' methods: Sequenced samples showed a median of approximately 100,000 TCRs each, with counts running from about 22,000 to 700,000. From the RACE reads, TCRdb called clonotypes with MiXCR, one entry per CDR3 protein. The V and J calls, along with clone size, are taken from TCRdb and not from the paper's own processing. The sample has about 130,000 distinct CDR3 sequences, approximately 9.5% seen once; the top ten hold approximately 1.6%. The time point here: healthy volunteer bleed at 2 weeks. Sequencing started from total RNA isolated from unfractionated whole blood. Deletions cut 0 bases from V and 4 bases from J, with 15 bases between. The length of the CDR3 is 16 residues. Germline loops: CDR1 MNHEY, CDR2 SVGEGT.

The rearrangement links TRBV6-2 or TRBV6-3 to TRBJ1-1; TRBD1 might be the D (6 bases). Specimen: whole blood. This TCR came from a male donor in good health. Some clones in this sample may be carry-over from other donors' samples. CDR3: CASSYSNRVWGTEAFF. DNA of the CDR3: TGTGCCAGCAGTTACTCGAACAGGGTGTGGGGCACTGAAGCTTTCTTT.